This T cell receptor (beta chain) is drawn from a study of blood T cell repertoires in COVID-19. In the study overall: Whether acute or convalescent, the COVID-19 samples came from the United States, Italy and Spain.

Patients of the Seattle cohort, enrolled during active infection, were followed longitudinally. Source study methods: Amplification of reference gene primers provided the estimated nucleated cell counts. Sequencing was performed with immunoSEQ multiplex PCR; in TCRdb, only in-frame clones are kept and a portion is missing. The V and J calls and clone size come from that table; D and trimming were worked out from the DNA. This sample has 200,000 to 300,000 clones; around 90% occur once, and the top ten carry approximately 2.5%. This CDR3 has 15 residues. Trimming took 3 bases from V and 5 from J, leaving 16 bases between them. Germline loops: CDR1 MNHEY, CDR2 SMNVEV (reference sequence).

The TCR originated in a person under 35 with COVID-19, enrolled during active disease. Sequencing used peripheral blood. This rearrangement joins TRBV27 to TRBJ1-1; D perhaps matches TRBD1 (5 bases). The CDR3 sequence is CASSFGHTRSTEAFF. The CDR3 nucleotides are TGTGCCAGCAGTTTTGGACACACCAGATCTACTGAAGCTTTCTTT.